This record covers a single TCR beta chain. Assay: immunoSEQ multiplex PCR; the TCRdb copy retains only in-frame clones and omits some. The sample contains about 150,000 clones, 85% to 90% of which appear only once. Germline V gene data show CDR1 as SGHVS and CDR2 as FQNEAQ. The CDR3 covers 13 residues. Trimming removed 1 base at V and 9 bases at J, with 10 bases between. The data originate from a study of cytomegalovirus exposure and HLA in healthy donors. The rearrangement links TRBV7-8 to TRBJ2-1; a possible D gene is TRBD2 (6 bases). The clonotype originates from a woman between 18 and 29 years old in good health and CMV-seropositive. Sequencing used PBMCs. The DNA of the CDR3 is TGTGCCAGCAGCTTAGTCGAGGGAGGTGAGCAGTTCTTC. Residues: CASSLVEGGEQFF.